Reported below is one TCR beta chain. Its antigen is as yet unknown. The data belong to a study of response to subunit inactivated influenza vaccine. Findings and limits, study-wide: New T cells are recruited in small numbers by each seasonal influenza vaccination, according to the authors' suggestion.

Each CDR3 protein gets one entry after TCRdb re-called the RT-PCR reads with MiXCR. The data hold 650,000 to 800,000 distinct CDR3 sequences, with roughly 13% observed a single time. Germline CDR1 and CDR2: MDHEN and SYDVKM. The junction had 7 bases not matched to a gene; V was cut back by 4 bases and J by 7 bases. The length of the CDR3 is 14 residues. The TCR sequence derives from a middle-aged man who received an inactivated influenza vaccine. V and J are TRBV28 and TRBJ2-1; 7 nucleotides line up with TRBD2. Material: PBMCs from blood, obtained approximately 15 days before vaccination. This chain's CDR3 is CASSSSGMGNEQFF. The CDR3 nucleotides are TGTGCCAGCAGTTCCAGCGGGATGGGAAATGAGCAGTTCTTC.